The rows below give T cell receptor beta chains drawn from one sample of a study of T-cell memory formation after mild COVID-19. MiXCR, run by TCRdb on the 5' RACE reads, gives a single entry per CDR3 protein. The sample lists about 120,000 distinct CDR3 sequences; approximately 15% were seen once. The sequenced sample was PBMCs or a T cell subset sorted from them (not recorded which). The receptors shown here come from an adult woman who had mild COVID-19 (a few samples of this study predate the infection). Cell type and time point are not known. Each CDR3 is given with its conserved first and last residue. Each record gives: V gene, J gene, CDR3 protein.

V: TRBV11-2; J: TRBJ2-7; CDR3: CASSLGGSDRRTYYEQYF
V: TRBV5-1; J: TRBJ2-1; CDR3: CASKTAETYNEQFF
V: TRBV2; J: TRBJ2-3; CDR3: CASRKFADTQYF
V: TRBV16; J: TRBJ2-7; CDR3: CASSPSRLGYEQYF
V: TRBV7-3; J: TRBJ2-3; CDR3: CASSSGPRGTDTQYF
V: TRBV5-1; J: TRBJ2-1; CDR3: CASRRQGMGNEQFF
V: TRBV4-1; J: TRBJ1-1; CDR3: CASSQENYRLNTEAFF
V: TRBV11-3; J: TRBJ2-1; CDR3: CASSLNAWGEQFF
V: TRBV12-3/TRBV12-4; J: TRBJ1-2; CDR3: CASSLNPGVGYTF
V: TRBV29-1; J: TRBJ2-7; CDR3: CSAGTESYEQYF
V: TRBV29-1; J: TRBJ1-2; CDR3: CSVEDFRGSNDGYTF